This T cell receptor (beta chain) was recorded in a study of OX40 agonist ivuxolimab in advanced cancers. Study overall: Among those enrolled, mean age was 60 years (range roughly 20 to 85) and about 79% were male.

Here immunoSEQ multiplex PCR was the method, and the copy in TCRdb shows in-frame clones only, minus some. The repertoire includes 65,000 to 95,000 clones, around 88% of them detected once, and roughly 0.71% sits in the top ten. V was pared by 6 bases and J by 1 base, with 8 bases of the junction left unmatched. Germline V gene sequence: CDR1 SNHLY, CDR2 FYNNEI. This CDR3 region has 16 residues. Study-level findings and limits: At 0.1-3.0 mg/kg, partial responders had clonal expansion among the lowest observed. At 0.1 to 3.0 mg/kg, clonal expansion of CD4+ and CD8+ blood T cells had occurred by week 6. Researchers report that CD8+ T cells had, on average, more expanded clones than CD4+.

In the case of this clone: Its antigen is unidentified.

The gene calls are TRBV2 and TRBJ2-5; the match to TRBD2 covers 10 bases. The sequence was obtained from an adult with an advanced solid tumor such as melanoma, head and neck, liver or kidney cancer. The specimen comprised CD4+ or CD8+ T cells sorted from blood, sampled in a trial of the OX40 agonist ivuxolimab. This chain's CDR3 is CASRGLAGASQETQYF. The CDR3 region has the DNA TGTGCCAGCAGGGGGCTAGCGGGGGCCTCCCAAGAGACCCAGTACTTC. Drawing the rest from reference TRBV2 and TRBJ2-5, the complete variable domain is EPEVTQTPSHQVTQMGQEVILRCVPISNHLYFYWYRQILGQKVEFLVSFYNNEISEKSEIFDDQFSVERPDGSNFTLKIRSTKLEDSAMYFCASRGLAGASQETQYFGPGTRLLVL.